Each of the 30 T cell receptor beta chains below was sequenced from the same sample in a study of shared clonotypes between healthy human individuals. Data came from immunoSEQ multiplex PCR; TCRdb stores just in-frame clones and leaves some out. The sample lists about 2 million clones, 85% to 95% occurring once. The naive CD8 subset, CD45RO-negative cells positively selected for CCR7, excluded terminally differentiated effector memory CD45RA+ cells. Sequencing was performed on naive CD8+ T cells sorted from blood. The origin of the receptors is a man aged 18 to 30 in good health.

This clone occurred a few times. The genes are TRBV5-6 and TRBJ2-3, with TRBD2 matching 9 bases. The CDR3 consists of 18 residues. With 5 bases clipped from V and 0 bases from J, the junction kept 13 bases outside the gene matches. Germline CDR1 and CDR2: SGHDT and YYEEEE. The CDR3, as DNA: TGTGCCAGCAGTTTCTGGGGTGAGCGGGGGGTAAGCACAGATACGCAGTATTTT. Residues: CASSFWGERGVSTDTQYF.

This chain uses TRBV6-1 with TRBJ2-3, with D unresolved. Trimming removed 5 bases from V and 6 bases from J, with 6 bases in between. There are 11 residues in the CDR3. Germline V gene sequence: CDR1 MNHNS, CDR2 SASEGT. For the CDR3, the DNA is TGTGCCAGCAGTATGGGGGATACGCAGTATTTT. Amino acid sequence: CASSMGDTQYF.

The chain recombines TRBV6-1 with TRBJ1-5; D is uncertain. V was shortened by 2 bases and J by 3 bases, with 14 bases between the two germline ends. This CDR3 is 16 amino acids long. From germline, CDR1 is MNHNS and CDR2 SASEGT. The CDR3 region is CASSEWEVLYNQPQHF. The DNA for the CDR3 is TGTGCCAGCAGTGAATGGGAGGTGCTTTACAATCAGCCCCAGCATTTT.

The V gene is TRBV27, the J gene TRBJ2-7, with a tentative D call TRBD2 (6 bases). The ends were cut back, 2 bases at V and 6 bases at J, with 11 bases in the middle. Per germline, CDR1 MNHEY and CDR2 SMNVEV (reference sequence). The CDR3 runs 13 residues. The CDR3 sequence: CASSLGGGLEQYF. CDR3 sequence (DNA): TGTGCCAGCAGTTTAGGGGGAGGACTCGAGCAGTACTTC.

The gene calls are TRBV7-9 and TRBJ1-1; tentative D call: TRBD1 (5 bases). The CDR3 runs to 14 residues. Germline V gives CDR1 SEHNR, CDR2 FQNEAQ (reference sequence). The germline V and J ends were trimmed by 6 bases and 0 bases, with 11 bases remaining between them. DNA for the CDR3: TGTGCCAGCAGGCAAGGACATTTGAACACTGAAGCTTTCTTT. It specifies CASRQGHLNTEAFF.

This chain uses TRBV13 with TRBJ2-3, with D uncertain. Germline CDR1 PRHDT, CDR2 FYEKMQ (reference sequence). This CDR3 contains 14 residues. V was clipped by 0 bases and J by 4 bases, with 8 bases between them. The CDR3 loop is CASSLGMEADTQYF. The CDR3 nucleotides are TGTGCCAGCAGCTTAGGAATGGAAGCAGATACGCAGTATTTT.

The CDR3 nucleotides are TGTGCCAGCACGGACAGTTTTTACAATGAGCAGTTCTTC. Translation gives CASTDSFYNEQFF. The V gene is TRBV5-8, the J gene TRBJ2-1; D may be TRBD1 (6 bases). Trimming stripped 6 bases from V and 4 bases from J, with 11 bases between. CDR1 and CDR2 from the germline V gene are SGHTS and YDEGEE. The CDR3 length is 13 residues.

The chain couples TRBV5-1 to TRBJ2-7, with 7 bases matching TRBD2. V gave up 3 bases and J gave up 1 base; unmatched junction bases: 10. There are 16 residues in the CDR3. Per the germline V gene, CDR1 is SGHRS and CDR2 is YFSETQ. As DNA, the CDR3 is TGCGCCAGCAGCTCCGGCGGGGCGGGGGAATCCTACGAGCAGTACTTC. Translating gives CASSSGGAGESYEQYF.

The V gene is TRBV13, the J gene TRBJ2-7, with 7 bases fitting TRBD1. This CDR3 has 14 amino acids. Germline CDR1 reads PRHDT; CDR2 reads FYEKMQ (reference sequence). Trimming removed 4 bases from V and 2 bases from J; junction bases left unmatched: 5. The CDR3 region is CASSSAGTAYEQYF. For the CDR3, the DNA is TGTGCCAGCAGCTCAGCAGGGACAGCCTACGAGCAGTACTTC.

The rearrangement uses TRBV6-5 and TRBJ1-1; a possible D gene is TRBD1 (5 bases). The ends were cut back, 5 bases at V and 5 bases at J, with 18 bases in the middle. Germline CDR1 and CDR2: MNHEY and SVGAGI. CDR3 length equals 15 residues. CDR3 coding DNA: TGTGCCAGCAGTGGAGGAACCTGGGGGGGGACTGAAGCTTTCTTT. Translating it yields CASSGGTWGGTEAFF.

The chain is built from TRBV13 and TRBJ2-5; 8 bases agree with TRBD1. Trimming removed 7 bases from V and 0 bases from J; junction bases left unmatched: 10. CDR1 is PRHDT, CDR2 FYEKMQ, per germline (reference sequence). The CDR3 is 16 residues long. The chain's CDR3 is CASTQGTGGHQETQYF. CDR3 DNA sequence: TGTGCCAGCACCCAGGGGACAGGTGGACACCAAGAGACCCAGTACTTC.

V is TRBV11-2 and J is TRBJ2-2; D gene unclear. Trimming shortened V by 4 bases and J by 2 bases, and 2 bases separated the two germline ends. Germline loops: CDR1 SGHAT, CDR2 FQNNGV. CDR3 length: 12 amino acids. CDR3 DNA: TGTGCCAGCAGCTCAAACACCGGGGAGCTGTTTTTT. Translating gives CASSSNTGELFF.

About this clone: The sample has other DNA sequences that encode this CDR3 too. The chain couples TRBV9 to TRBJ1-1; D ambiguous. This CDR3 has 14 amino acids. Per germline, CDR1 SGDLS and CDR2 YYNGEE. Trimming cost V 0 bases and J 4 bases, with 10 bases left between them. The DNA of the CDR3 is TGTGCCAGCAGCGTAGGGGGTGGTGGCACTGAAGCTTTCTTT. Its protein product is CASSVGGGGTEAFF.

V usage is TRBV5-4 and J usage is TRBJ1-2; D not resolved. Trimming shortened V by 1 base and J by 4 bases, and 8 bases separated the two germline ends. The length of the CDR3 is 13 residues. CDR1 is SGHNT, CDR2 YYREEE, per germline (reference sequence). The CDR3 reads CASSLKGAYGYTF. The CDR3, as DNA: TGTGCCAGCAGCTTGAAAGGAGCCTATGGCTACACCTTC. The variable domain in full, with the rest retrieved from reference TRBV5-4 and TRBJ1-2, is ETGVTQSPTHLIKTRGQQVTLRCSSQSGHNTVSWYQQALGQGPQFIFQYYREEENGRGNFPPRFSGLQFPNYSSELNVNALELDDSALYLCASSLKGAYGYTFGSGTRLTVV.

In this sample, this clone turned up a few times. The CDR3 loop is CASRIPGQKNTEAFF. The CDR3 nucleotides read TGTGCCAGTAGAATACCGGGACAGAAGAACACTGAAGCTTTCTTT. This chain uses TRBV19 with TRBJ1-1; 7 bases match TRBD1. The germline gives CDR1 LNHDA, CDR2 SQIVND (reference sequence). The V segment lost 6 bases and the J segment 1 base; nucleotides outside the gene matches: 8. This CDR3 region has 15 residues.

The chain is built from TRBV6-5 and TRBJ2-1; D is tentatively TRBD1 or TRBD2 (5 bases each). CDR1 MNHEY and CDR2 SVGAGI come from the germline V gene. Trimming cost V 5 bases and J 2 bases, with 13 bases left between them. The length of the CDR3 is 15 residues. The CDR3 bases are TGTGCCAGCAGTATCCGGGACGAAACCTACAATGAGCAGTTCTTC. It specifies CASSIRDETYNEQFF.

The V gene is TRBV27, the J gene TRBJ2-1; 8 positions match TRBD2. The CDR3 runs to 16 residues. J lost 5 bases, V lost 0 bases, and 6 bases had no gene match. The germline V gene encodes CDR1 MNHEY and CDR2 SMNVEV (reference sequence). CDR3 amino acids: CASSLSGSGAHNEQFF. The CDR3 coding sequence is TGTGCCAGCAGTTTATCTGGTAGCGGGGCCCACAATGAGCAGTTCTTC.

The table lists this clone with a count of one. The DNA for the CDR3 is TGTGCCAGCAGCTCTCTAGGACCCGAGCAGTACTTC. As protein: CASSSLGPEQYF. The J gene is TRBJ2-7, the V gene TRBV7-9; D is unclear. Deletions cut 4 bases from V and 6 bases from J, with 10 bases between. The CDR3 length is 12 residues. Germline loops: CDR1 SEHNR, CDR2 FQNEAQ (reference sequence).

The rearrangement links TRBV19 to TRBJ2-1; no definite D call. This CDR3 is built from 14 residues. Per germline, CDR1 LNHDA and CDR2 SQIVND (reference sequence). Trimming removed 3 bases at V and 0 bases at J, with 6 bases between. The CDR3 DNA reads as TGTGCCAGTAGTATGGAACACTCCTACAATGAGCAGTTCTTC. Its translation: CASSMEHSYNEQFF.

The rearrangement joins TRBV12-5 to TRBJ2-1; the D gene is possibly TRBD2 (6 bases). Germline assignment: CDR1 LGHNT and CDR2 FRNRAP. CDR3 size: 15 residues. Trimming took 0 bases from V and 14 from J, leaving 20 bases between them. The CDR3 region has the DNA TGTGCTAGTGGTTTGGTACTTGGGGGGACGGGCCAGGAGTTCTTC. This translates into CASGLVLGGTGQEFF.

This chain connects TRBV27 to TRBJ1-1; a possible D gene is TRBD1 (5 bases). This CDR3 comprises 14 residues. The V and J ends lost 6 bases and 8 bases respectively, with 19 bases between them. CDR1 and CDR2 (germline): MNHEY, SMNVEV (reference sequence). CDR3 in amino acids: CASRPGGSGSEAFF. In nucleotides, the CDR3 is TGTGCCAGCAGGCCGGGGGGGTCAGGTTCGGAAGCTTTCTTT.

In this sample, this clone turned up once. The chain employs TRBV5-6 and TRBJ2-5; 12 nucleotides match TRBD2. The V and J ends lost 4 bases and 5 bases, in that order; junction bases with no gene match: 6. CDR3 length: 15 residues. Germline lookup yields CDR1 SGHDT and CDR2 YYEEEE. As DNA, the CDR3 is TGTGCCAGCAGCGAAGCGACTAGCGGGAGTGAGACCCAGTACTTC. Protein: CASSEATSGSETQYF.

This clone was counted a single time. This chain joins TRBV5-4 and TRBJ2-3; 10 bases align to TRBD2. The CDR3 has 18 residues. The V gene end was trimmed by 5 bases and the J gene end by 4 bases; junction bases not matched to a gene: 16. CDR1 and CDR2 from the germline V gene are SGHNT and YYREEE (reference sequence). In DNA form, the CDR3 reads TGTGCCAGCAGACCTCCCTTAAAAGCGGGGGGGCCCGCAGATACGCAGTATTTT. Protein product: CASRPPLKAGGPADTQYF.

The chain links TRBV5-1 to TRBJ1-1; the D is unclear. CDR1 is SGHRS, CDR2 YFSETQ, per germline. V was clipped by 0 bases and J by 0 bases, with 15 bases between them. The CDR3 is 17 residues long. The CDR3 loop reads CASSLDVGNAMNTEAFF. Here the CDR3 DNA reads TGCGCCAGCAGCTTGGATGTAGGGAATGCGATGAACACTGAAGCTTTCTTT.

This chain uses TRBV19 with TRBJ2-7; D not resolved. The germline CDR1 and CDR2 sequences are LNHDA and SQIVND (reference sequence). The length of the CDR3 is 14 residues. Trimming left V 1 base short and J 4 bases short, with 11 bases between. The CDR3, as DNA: TGTGCCAGTAGTATAGGTCCGATGGAATACGAGCAGTACTTC. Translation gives CASSIGPMEYEQYF.

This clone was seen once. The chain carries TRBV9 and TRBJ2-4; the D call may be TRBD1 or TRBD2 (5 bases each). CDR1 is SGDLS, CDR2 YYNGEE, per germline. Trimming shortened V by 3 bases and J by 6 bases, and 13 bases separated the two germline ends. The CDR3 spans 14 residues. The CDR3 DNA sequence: TGTGCCAGCAGCGATAGAGGGACCTCAAACATTCAGTACTTC. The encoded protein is CASSDRGTSNIQYF.

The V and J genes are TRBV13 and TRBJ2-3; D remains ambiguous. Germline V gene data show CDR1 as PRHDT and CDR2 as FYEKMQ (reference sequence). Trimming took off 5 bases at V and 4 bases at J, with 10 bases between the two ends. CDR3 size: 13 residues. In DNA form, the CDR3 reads TGTGCCAGCAGCCCGCATAAGGCAGATACGCAGTATTTT. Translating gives CASSPHKADTQYF.

The CDR3 protein is CASSLPSNQPQHF. The CDR3 DNA is TGTGCCAGCAGTCTTCCAAGCAATCAGCCCCAGCATTTT. This chain links TRBV2 with TRBJ1-5; D ambiguous. The CDR3 covers 13 residues. V lost 5 bases, J lost 1 base, and 6 bases lay in between. The germline V gene encodes CDR1 SNHLY and CDR2 FYNNEI.

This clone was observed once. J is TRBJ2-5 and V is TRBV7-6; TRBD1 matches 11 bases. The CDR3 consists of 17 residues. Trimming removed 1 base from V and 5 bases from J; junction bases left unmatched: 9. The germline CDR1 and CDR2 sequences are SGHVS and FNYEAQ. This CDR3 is CASSLVMGQGVLETQYF. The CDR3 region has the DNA TGTGCCAGCAGCTTAGTTATGGGACAGGGGGTTTTGGAGACCCAGTACTTC.

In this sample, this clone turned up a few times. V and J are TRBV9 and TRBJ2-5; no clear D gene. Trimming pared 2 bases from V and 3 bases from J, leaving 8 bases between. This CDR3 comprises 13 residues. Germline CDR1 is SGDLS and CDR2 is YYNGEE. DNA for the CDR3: TGTGCCAGCAGCGTCTATTGGGAAGAGACCCAGTACTTC. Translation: CASSVYWEETQYF. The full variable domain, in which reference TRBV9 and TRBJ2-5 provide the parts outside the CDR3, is DSGVTQTPKHLITATGQRVTLRCSPRSGDLSVYWYQQSLDQGLQFLIQYYNGEERAKGNILERFSAQQFPDLHSELNLSSLELGDSALYFCASSVYWEETQYFGPGTRLLVL.